This T cell receptor (beta chain) stems from a study of blood T cell repertoires in COVID-19. Study as a whole: Specimens from acute and convalescent COVID-19 originated in the United States, Italy and Spain.

Per the study methods: Amplifying reference gene primers gave estimates of nucleated cell counts. Clones were read by immunoSEQ multiplex PCR, and TCRdb kept only the in-frame ones, dropping some. The DNA gave D and trimming, while V, J and clone size come from that table. The sample records over 40,000 clones, roughly 79% being singletons. Germline values: CDR1 SEHNR, CDR2 FQNEAQ (reference sequence). This CDR3 is 14 amino acids long. V dropped 0 bases and J dropped 7 bases, with 9 bases sitting between them. The sequenced sample was peripheral blood. The TCR was taken from a human donor in a cohort sampled during active COVID-19. The gene calls are TRBV7-9 and TRBJ1-4; D is ambiguous. CDR3 loop: CASSLALRGEKLFF. The CDR3 coding sequence is TGTGCCAGCAGCTTAGCGCTTCGGGGTGAAAAACTGTTTTTT.